The TCR beta chain described here comes from a study of regulatory T cells in long-lasting Graves disease. About the study: For under 3 months, newly diagnosed Graves' patients had been taking antithyroid drugs.

Construction of TCR beta libraries relied on iRepertoire HTBI primers and on Arm-PCR targeting CDR3 regions. TCRdb independently ran MiXCR on the multiplex PCR reads; one entry per CDR3 protein. This repertoire shows roughly 500,000 distinct CDR3 sequences, roughly 14% found once; its top ten account for 10%. The time point denotes: newly diagnosed GD, antithyroid drugs for less than 3 months. Preparation of the TCR library used RNA extracted from PBMCs. The CDR3 is 12 residues long. Trimming pared 3 bases from V and 3 bases from J, leaving 4 bases between. Looked up from germline, CDR1 is SGHVS and CDR2 is FNYEAQ. To note about this clonotype: What it recognizes is unknown.

Findings and limits, study-wide: Persistent disease preferred TRBV28, TRBJ1-2 and TRBJ2-5; new disease, TRBV20-1 and TRBJ2-1. Results may be inaccurate due to the small sample size.

These data also formed part of another study, on T cells in Graves' hyperthyroidism and ophthalmopathy.

The sequenced sample was peripheral blood mononuclear cells (PBMCs), obtained at new diagnosis, from a patient treated with antithyroid drugs. The V and J genes are TRBV7-6 and TRBJ2-3; D uncertain. The origin of this receptor is a man aged 25 to 40 with Graves disease. CDR3 amino acids: CASSFQTDTQYF. The DNA for the CDR3 is TGTGCCAGCAGCTTCCAGACAGATACGCAGTATTTT. The full variable domain, rest sourced from reference TRBV7-6 and TRBJ2-3, is GAGVSQSPRYKVTKRGQDVALRCDPISGHVSLYWYRQALGQGPEFLTYFNYEAQQDKSGLPNDRFSAERPEGSISTLTIQRTEQRDSAMYRCASSFQTDTQYFGPGTRLTVL.